This TCR beta chain was identified in a study of T-cell reconstitution after alpha-beta-depleted transplantation in children. This CDR3 has 13 amino acids. V dropped 1 base and J dropped 8 bases, with 9 bases sitting between them. In germline, CDR1 is SGHTA, CDR2 FQGNSA. Whole-study findings and limits: From surviving recipient T cells and thymic progenitors came the high day-60 TCRbeta diversity observed in some patients. After one year, T-cell counts and TCRbeta diversity mostly came from new T cells. Reportedly, only several hundred clones from non-depleted graft cells drove alpha-beta T-cell counts at about two months.

This clonotype was seen many times. Its matching antigen is unknown. The library targeted TCRbeta and was prepared with unique molecular identifiers. TCRdb re-called the PCR reads through MiXCR, storing one row per CDR3 protein. Found here are around 94,000 distinct CDR3 sequences, under 7% of them singletons; the top ten hold 5.5% to 7%. This receptor was obtained from a female patient aged 2 to 10 who had a stem cell transplant for Fanconi anemia, so the T cells may come from the graft donor. The V gene is TRBV7-2, the J gene TRBJ2-1; D is uncertain. This specimen consisted of PBMCs, mostly from graft donor cells, obtained 60 days after TCRalphabeta/CD19-depleted stem cell transplant. The CDR3 DNA reads TGTGCCAGCAGCTTAGTTACATCACATGAGCAGTTCTTC. It yields the protein CASSLVTSHEQFF.